This T cell receptor (beta chain) stems from a study of CD8 T cells in ankylosing spondylitis. TCRdb re-derived calls from the 5' RACE reads in MiXCR, one entry per CDR3 protein. This table holds 250,000 to 400,000 distinct CDR3 sequences, approximately 10% found once. This clonotype was seen many times. This CDR3 contains 19 residues. V was shortened by 2 bases and J by 0 bases, with 22 bases between the two germline ends. Germline-derived CDR1 and CDR2 are SGHAT and FQDESV (reference sequence). V is TRBV11-1 and J is TRBJ1-2; TRBD1 is a possible D gene (5 bases). The sequence came from a female donor with ankylosing spondylitis or in good health (not recorded which). The sequencing sample was made of blood, either unsorted or a sorted T cell fraction (not recorded which). The CDR3 sequence: CASSLPPLRERGSNYGYTF. CDR3 sequence (DNA): TGTGCCAGCAGCTTACCTCCCCTCCGGGAGAGGGGATCTAACTATGGCTACACCTTC. Together with reference TRBV11-1 and TRBJ1-2, the CDR3 gives the full variable domain: EAEVAQSPRYKITEKSQAVAFWCDPISGHATLYWYRQILGQGPELLVQFQDESVVDDSQLPKDRFSAERLKGVDSTLKIQPAELGDSAMYLCASSLPPLRERGSNYGYTFGSGTRLTVV.